This T cell receptor beta chain was found in a study of T cells expressing NK-cell markers. The CDR3 covers 14 residues. CDR1 is SQVTM, CDR2 ANQGSEA, per germline. TCRdb processed the 5' RACE reads again and assigns one entry to each CDR3 protein, with no DNA. The sample includes about 550,000 distinct CDR3 sequences. Concerning this clonotype: The antigen remains unidentified.

Overall study findings and caveats: In about six donors, dominant CD3+CD56+NKG2C+ clones formed about 1.0-7.5% of CD8+ cells.

This chain uses TRBV29-1 with TRBJ2-1; lacking DNA, the TRBD2 call made by TCRdb goes unchecked. The TCR originated in a man between 18 and 29 years old in good health. The specimen was blood T cells: a sorted CD56 or NKG2C T cell subset, CD4+ or CD8+ T cells, or bulk PBMC T cells (not recorded which). The CDR3: CSVVGEGLNNEQFF.